This TCR beta chain originates from a study of cytomegalovirus exposure and HLA in healthy donors. Comment on this clone: The antigen is not known.

Findings of the study overall: In a later analysis, TCR beta V- and J-gene trimming showed a link to a missense DCLRE1C variant.

The primer mix had 60 Vbeta and 13 Jbeta primers. Clones were read by immunoSEQ multiplex PCR, and TCRdb kept only the in-frame ones, dropping some. The sample has fewer than 120,000 clones, more than 65% seen once; the top ten hold 5.5% to 7%. This TCR was sampled from a man aged 25 to 40 in good health and CMV-seropositive. Input material: PBMCs.

The DNA for the CDR3 is TGTGCCGGGGACAGTCGGCCCGGTAATTCACCCCTCCACTTT. Translation gives CAGDSRPGNSPLHF. The V gene is TRBV30, the J gene TRBJ1-6; 7 bases agree with TRBD1. V shed 8 bases, J shed 6 bases, and the junction held 10 bases outside the gene matches. The CDR3 has 14 amino acids. Germline assignment: CDR1 GTSNPN and CDR2 SVGIG (reference sequence).